The clone carrying this TCR beta chain was counted between two and nine times. The data stem from a study of identical twins. CDR3 size: 14 residues. V trimming: 8 bases; J trimming: 6 bases; junction bases outside the gene matches: 11. Germline-derived CDR1 and CDR2 are MNHEY and SMNVEV (reference sequence). In TCRdb, the 5' RACE reads were re-called with MiXCR into one record per CDR3 protein. The sample carries about 720,000 distinct CDR3 sequences, 8% to 9% recorded once. The same sample was also used in a study of yellow fever vaccine responses in identical twins.

This chain uses TRBV27 with TRBJ2-3; TRBD2 matches 7 bases. The TCR was taken from a woman aged 18 to 35 in good health. Source material: PBMCs. The CDR3 protein is CASAETSRWDTQYF. In nucleotides, the CDR3 is TGTGCCAGCGCCGAGACTAGCCGTTGGGATACGCAGTATTTT.